The 29 T cell receptor beta chains presented below share a single source sample, sequenced in a study of blood T cell repertoires in COVID-19. Using immunoSEQ multiplex PCR, the repertoire was profiled, and TCRdb retains in-frame clones only, with some absent. The table includes approximately 230,000 clones, approximately 84% detected once. Sequencing was performed on PBMCs or T cells enriched from blood (not recorded which). These receptors were obtained from a man aged 40-49 years who had recovered from COVID-19.

The table lists this clone with a count of one. The gene calls are TRBV9 and TRBJ2-5, with D possibly TRBD2 on 5 matching bases. Trimming took off 0 bases at V and 2 bases at J, with 8 bases between the two ends. Per the germline V gene, CDR1 is SGDLS and CDR2 is YYNGEE. This CDR3 spans 14 amino acids. The CDR3 DNA reads TGTGCCAGCAGCGTAGGGTCGGGGCAAGAGACCCAGTACTTC. Amino acids: CASSVGSGQETQYF.

The rearrangement joins TRBV5-1 to TRBJ2-7, with TRBD1 matching over 7 bases. The CDR3 runs to 15 residues. Germline V gene lookup returns CDR1 SGHRS and CDR2 YFSETQ. V shed 4 bases and J 4 bases; nucleotides not matched to a gene: 11. The CDR3, as DNA: TGCGCCAGCAGCCCCGTGTCCGGGACAGCTTACGAGCAGTACTTC. This encodes CASSPVSGTAYEQYF.

The rearrangement uses TRBV5-1 and TRBJ1-1; D gene unclear. Trimming left V 2 bases short and J 0 bases short, with 14 bases between. Germline CDR1 reads SGHRS; CDR2 reads YFSETQ. The CDR3 length is 16 residues. CDR3 sequence reads: CASSLISWQMNTEAFF. DNA of the CDR3: TGCGCCAGCAGCTTAATATCGTGGCAAATGAACACTGAAGCTTTCTTT.

This chain joins TRBV12-3 or TRBV12-4 and TRBJ2-5; TRBD2 might be the D (7 bases). V gave up 5 bases and J gave up 5 bases, with 12 bases separating them. The CDR3 loop spans 13 amino acids. The CDR3 loop is CASSPGGGETQYF. CDR3 DNA sequence: TGTGCCAGCAGTCCGGGGGGCGGGGAGACCCAGTACTTC.

The chain uses TRBV7-6 and TRBJ2-1; D is unclear. Trimming took 4 bases from V and 7 from J, leaving 23 bases between them. The CDR3 length is 17 residues. Looked up from germline, CDR1 is SGHVS and CDR2 is FNYEAQ. DNA for the CDR3: TGTGCCAGCAGCTCTGGCGGAAGTTACGGGTTTAAGAATGAGCAGTTCTTC. Translated: CASSSGGSYGFKNEQFF. The entire variable domain, with the rest obtained from reference TRBV7-6 and TRBJ2-1, is as follows: GAGVSQSPRYKVTKRGQDVALRCDPISGHVSLYWYRQALGQGPEFLTYFNYEAQQDKSGLPNDRFSAERPEGSISTLTIQRTEQRDSAMYRCASSSGGSYGFKNEQFFGPGTRLTVL.

The J gene is TRBJ2-5, the V gene TRBV7-2; 10 bases align to TRBD2. The germline V gene has CDR1 SGHTA and CDR2 FQGNSA. V lost 6 bases and J lost 4; bases outside the gene matches: 2. CDR3 length: 13 residues. CDR3 amino acids: CASRRTSGETQYF. CDR3 in DNA: TGTGCCAGCAGACGGACTAGCGGAGAGACCCAGTACTTC.

A single count supports this clone. This sequence joins TRBV30 and TRBJ1-1; the D gene is possibly TRBD1 (6 bases). The CDR3 totals 13 residues. V was pared by 5 bases and J by 4 bases, with 14 bases between. CDR1 and CDR2 (germline): GTSNPN, SVGIG (reference sequence). The CDR3 bases are TGTGCCTGGGACACAGGGTGGGGCACTGAAGCTTTCTTT. Translation gives CAWDTGWGTEAFF.

The rearrangement joins TRBV19 to TRBJ1-2; D ambiguous. Trimming removed 5 bases at V and 9 bases at J, with 16 bases between. From germline, CDR1 is LNHDA and CDR2 SQIVND (reference sequence). The CDR3 length is 13 residues. CDR3 loop: CASSRAPGWSYTF. DNA of the CDR3: TGTGCCAGTAGTCGGGCTCCGGGATGGAGCTACACCTTC.

The chain has TRBV28 and TRBJ1-1, with TRBD1 identical over 7 bases. From germline, CDR1 is MDHEN and CDR2 SYDVKM. CDR3 length equals 16 residues. V was clipped by 5 bases and J by 5 bases; unmatched bases: 14. The DNA of the CDR3 is TGTGCCAGCAGTCCCACCCGCCTGACAGGGTCGACTGAAGCTTTCTTT. As protein: CASSPTRLTGSTEAFF.

The chain recombines TRBV5-1 with TRBJ2-5; TRBD2 matches at 11 bases. Losses at the gene ends were 5 bases for V and 5 bases for J; bases not matched to a gene: 8. Germline V gene data show CDR1 as SGHRS and CDR2 as YFSETQ. The CDR3 runs 15 residues. The DNA for the CDR3 is TGCGCCAGCAGGGGGACTAGCGGAGTAGGGGAGACCCAGTACTTC. Translated: CASRGTSGVGETQYF.

The chain couples TRBV5-1 to TRBJ1-1, with 8 bases lining up with TRBD1. The V gene end was trimmed by 0 bases and the J gene end by 3 bases; junction bases not matched to a gene: 7. Germline CDR1 reads SGHRS; CDR2 reads YFSETQ. This CDR3 spans 16 amino acids. The CDR3 reads CASSLARDRLDTEAFF. The DNA for the CDR3 is TGCGCCAGCAGCTTGGCCCGGGACAGGCTGGACACTGAAGCTTTCTTT. The full variable domain, its missing parts supplied by reference TRBV5-1 and TRBJ1-1, is KAGVTQTPRYLIKTRGQQVTLSCSPISGHRSVSWYQQTPGQGLQFLFEYFSETQRNKGNFPGRFSGRQFSNSRSEMNVSTLELGDSALYLCASSLARDRLDTEAFFGQGTRLTVV.

The CDR3 is CASSIRGTGGHNSPLHF. In DNA, the CDR3 is TGTGCCAGTAGTATTCGGGGGACAGGGGGCCATAATTCACCCCTCCACTTT. V is TRBV19 and J is TRBJ1-6; 12 positions agree with TRBD1. Germline V CDR1 and CDR2: LNHDA, SQIVND (reference sequence). The V gene end was trimmed by 3 bases and the J gene end by 5 bases; junction bases not matched to a gene: 5. The CDR3 spans 17 residues. Based on the CDR3 plus reference TRBV19 and TRBJ1-6, the full variable domain is DGGITQSPKYLFRKEGQNVTLSCEQNLNHDAMYWYRQDPGQGLRLIYYSQIVNDFQKGDIAEGYSVSREKKESFPLTVTSAQKNPTAFYLCASSIRGTGGHNSPLHFGNGTRLTVT.

This chain links TRBV12-5 with TRBJ2-1; 10 nucleotides line up with TRBD1. Trimming took 6 bases from V and 7 from J; bases not matched to a gene: 9. The CDR3 totals 15 residues. Per the germline V gene, CDR1 is LGHNT and CDR2 is FRNRAP. CDR3 in amino acids: CASGLGQGMTNEQFF. The CDR3 nucleotides read TGTGCTAGTGGCCTGGGACAGGGGATGACGAATGAGCAGTTCTTC.

This chain joins TRBV28 and TRBJ1-1, with TRBD1 as a possible D gene (6 bases). The CDR3 sequence is 19 residues long. Germline V gene lookup returns CDR1 MDHEN and CDR2 SYDVKM. Trimming removed 4 bases from V and 0 bases from J, with 24 bases in between. In DNA form, the CDR3 reads TGTGCCAGCAGTTCCCACGGACAGAGAATGGTAGGGATGAACACTGAAGCTTTCTTT. Its protein product is CASSSHGQRMVGMNTEAFF.

The chain recombines TRBV6-6 with TRBJ1-1, with 8 bases lining up with TRBD1. CDR3 length: 16 residues. V lost 6 bases and J lost 2; bases outside the gene matches: 11. CDR1 is MNHNY, CDR2 SVGAGI, per germline (reference sequence). In DNA, the CDR3 is TGTGCCAGCAGCCCAGGGGGCGGAAGGGGTAACACTGAAGCTTTCTTT. This translates into CASSPGGGRGNTEAFF.

The chain couples TRBV28 to TRBJ1-2, with a weak D call TRBD1 (5 bases). Germline CDR1 MDHEN, CDR2 SYDVKM. Trimming stripped 5 bases from V and 6 bases from J, with 13 bases between. The CDR3 has 13 residues. The CDR3 DNA reads as TGTGCCAGCAGTCCGGACATTTCGGATGGCTACACCTTC. Translating gives CASSPDISDGYTF.

The chain is built from TRBV7-2 and TRBJ1-3; the match to TRBD1 covers 10 bases. The trim removed 1 base at V and 4 bases at J, leaving 7 bases unmatched. This CDR3 has 17 residues. Germline values: CDR1 SGHTA, CDR2 FQGNSA. The DNA of the CDR3 is TGTGCCAGCAGCTTAGTGTACGGGACAGGGGCGGGAAACACCATATATTTT. As protein: CASSLVYGTGAGNTIYF.

The chain links TRBV21-1 to TRBJ2-1; no check of the table's D call, TRBD2, against the DNA was made. TRBV21-1 is a known pseudogene. This CDR3 has 12 amino acids. CDR3 residues: CASSQPGNEQFF. The CDR3 DNA reads as TGTGCCAGCAGCCAGCCGGGCAATGAGCAGTTCTTC.

The CDR3 DNA reads as TGTGCCAGCAGTTCGTCCGGGACAGGGATCACCGGGGCACTCGGAAACACCATATATTTT. Amino acid sequence: CASSSSGTGITGALGNTIYF. The chain is built from TRBV28 and TRBJ1-3; 9 bases line up with TRBD1. Germline assignment: CDR1 MDHEN and CDR2 SYDVKM. The CDR3 has 20 residues. V trimming: 4 bases; J trimming: 4 bases; junction bases outside the gene matches: 20.

This clone is a singleton in its sample. The chain combines TRBV28 with TRBJ1-6; 10 bases are a match to TRBD1. The junction had 4 bases not matched to a gene; V was cut back by 2 bases and J by 9 bases. This CDR3 has 15 amino acids. Germline V gives CDR1 MDHEN, CDR2 SYDVKM. CDR3 amino acids: CASSLGTGAGSPLHF. The CDR3 DNA reads TGTGCCAGCAGTTTAGGGACAGGGGCTGGTTCACCCCTCCACTTT.

This clone was seen only a few times. V and J are TRBV7-2 and TRBJ2-2; 10 bases agree with TRBD2. The V gene's germline CDR1 is SGHTA and CDR2 FQGNSA. The V gene end was trimmed by 4 bases and the J gene end by 9 bases; junction bases not matched to a gene: 14. The CDR3 has 17 residues. The DNA of the CDR3 is TGTGCCAGCAGCTCCTCCGGGACTAGCGTTTTGGGTCGGGAGCTGTTTTTT. It is translated as CASSSSGTSVLGRELFF.

The gene calls are TRBV19 and TRBJ1-5; D is undetermined. Per the germline V gene, CDR1 is LNHDA and CDR2 is SQIVND (reference sequence). The CDR3 loop spans 16 amino acids. The germline V and J ends were trimmed by 9 bases and 6 bases, with 24 bases remaining between them. CDR3 nucleotide sequence: TGTGCCAGCCAGATCTCAGCGACCGTTTGGGTTCAGCCCCAGCATTTT. Its translation: CASQISATVWVQPQHF.

The rearrangement joins TRBV27 to TRBJ1-2, with D perhaps matching TRBD1 (5 bases). V lost 6 bases, J lost 0 bases, and 11 bases lay in between. The CDR3 loop spans 14 amino acids. Looked up from germline, CDR1 is MNHEY and CDR2 is SMNVEV (reference sequence). CDR3 sequence reads: CASRVQGTNYGYTF. The CDR3 region has the DNA TGTGCCAGCAGGGTCCAGGGTACTAACTATGGCTACACCTTC.

The chain employs TRBV30 and TRBJ2-7, with 8 bases that match TRBD2. Germline V gene lookup returns CDR1 GTSNPN and CDR2 SVGIG (reference sequence). Trimming cost V 3 bases and J 4 bases; bases outside gene matches: 11. The CDR3 is 15 residues long. CDR3 DNA sequence: TGTGCCTGGAGCGGGGGGGCGCCCCCTGGATACGAGCAGTACTTC. It yields the protein CAWSGGAPPGYEQYF.

The chain links TRBV12-2 to TRBJ2-2; TRBD2, the table's D call, lacks a check against the DNA. TRBV12-2 constitutes a pseudogene. The CDR3 loop spans 17 amino acids. The CDR3 loop reads CASRLISRGGRTGELFF. The DNA for the CDR3 is TGTGCAAGTCGCTTAATCTCGCGGGGGGGCAGAACCGGGGAGCTGTTTTTT.

The genes are TRBV7-2 and TRBJ2-5; 7 positions match TRBD2. CDR1 SGHTA and CDR2 FQGNSA come from the germline V gene. The trim removed 0 bases at V and 7 bases at J, leaving 5 bases unmatched. This CDR3 is 14 amino acids long. Written as DNA, the CDR3 is TGTGCCAGCAGCTTAGCCGGACCGGGGGGGACCCAGTACTTC. Translating it yields CASSLAGPGGTQYF. Based on the CDR3 plus reference TRBV7-2 and TRBJ2-5, the full variable domain is GAGVSQSPSNKVTEKGKDVELRCDPISGHTALYWYRQSLGQGLEFLIYFQGNSAPDKSGLPSDRFSAERTGGSVSTLTIQRTQQEDSAVYLCASSLAGPGGTQYFGPGTRLLVL.

The chain couples TRBV27 to TRBJ1-1, with D hard to call. V lost 1 base and J 5 bases, leaving 14 bases between the germline ends. Germline-derived CDR1 and CDR2 are MNHEY and SMNVEV (reference sequence). CDR3 size: 15 residues. For the CDR3, the DNA is TGTGCCAGCAGTTTATTTCTTGTCGGGAGGACTGAAGCTTTCTTT. This sequence encodes CASSLFLVGRTEAFF.

The chain employs TRBV29-1 and TRBJ2-2; 15 bases map to TRBD2. The CDR3 runs 17 residues. Germline V gene lookup returns CDR1 SQVTM and CDR2 ANQGSEA. J gave up 0 bases and V 6 bases, and 5 bases lay outside the gene matches. The CDR3 region is CSVKGTSGRSNTGELFF. CDR3 in DNA: TGCAGCGTCAAAGGGACTAGCGGGAGGTCGAACACCGGGGAGCTGTTTTTT.

The chain combines TRBV4-1 with TRBJ2-7, with 8 bases aligning to TRBD2. V shed 8 bases and J 4 bases; nucleotides not matched to a gene: 10. CDR1 MGHRA and CDR2 YSYEKL come from the germline V gene. There are 14 residues in the CDR3. CDR3 protein: CASGPSAGGYEQYF. CDR3 DNA sequence: TGCGCCAGCGGACCATCGGCGGGGGGTTACGAGCAGTACTTC.